A single TCR beta chain is shown here with its context. The CDR3 extends over 11 amino acids. The sample comes from a study of blood T cell repertoires in COVID-19. Turning to the study itself: COVID-19 samples, acute and convalescent, were from the United States, Italy and Spain.

As handled by the study authors: By means of reference gene primer amplification, nucleated cell counts were estimated. Produced via immunoSEQ multiplex PCR; TCRdb's table is partial and in-frame only. D and trimming come from the DNA, and the V and J calls and clone size come from that table. Counted here are 180,000 or so clones, about 76% occurring once; the ten biggest clones make up just over 8.5%. The V gene is TRBV21-1, the J gene TRBJ1-2. TRBV21-1 is reported as a pseudogene. Sequences were obtained from peripheral blood. The TCR sequence derives from a woman between 50 and 59 years old with active or convalescent COVID-19. CDR3 sequence: CASSSGGGYTF. CDR3 DNA: TGTGCCAGCAGCTCGGGGGGAGGCTACACCTTC.